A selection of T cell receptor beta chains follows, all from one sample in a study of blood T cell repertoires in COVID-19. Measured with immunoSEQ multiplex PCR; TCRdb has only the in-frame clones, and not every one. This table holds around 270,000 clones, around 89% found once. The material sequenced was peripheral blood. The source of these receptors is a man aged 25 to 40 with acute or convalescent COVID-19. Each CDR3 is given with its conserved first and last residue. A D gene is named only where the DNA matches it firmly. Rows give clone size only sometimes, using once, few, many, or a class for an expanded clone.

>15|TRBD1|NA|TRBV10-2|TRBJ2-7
CASSETWTGLYEQYF
TGCGCCAGCAGTGAGACCTGGACAGGACTCTACGAGCAGTACTTC
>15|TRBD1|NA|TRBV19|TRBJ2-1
CASTVTGGVSNEQFF
TGTGCCAGTACCGTAACAGGGGGCGTCAGCAATGAGCAGTTCTTC
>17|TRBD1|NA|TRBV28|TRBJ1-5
CASREPDRERVDQPQHF
TGTGCCAGCAGAGAACCCGACAGGGAGCGCGTCGATCAGCCCCAGCATTTT
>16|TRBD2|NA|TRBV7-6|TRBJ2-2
CASSPQAGKNTGELFF
TGTGCCAGCAGCCCACAAGCGGGAAAGAACACCGGGGAGCTGTTTTTT
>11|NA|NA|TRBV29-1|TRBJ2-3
CSVVGTDTQYF
TGCAGCGTTGTCGGCACAGATACGCAGTATTTT
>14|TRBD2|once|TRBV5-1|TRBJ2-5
CASRLLAGLETQYF
TGCGCCAGCAGGCTCCTAGCGGGTCTAGAGACCCAGTACTTC
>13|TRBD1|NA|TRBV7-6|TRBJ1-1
CASSPTGGTEAFF
TGTGCCAGCAGCCCCACAGGGGGCACTGAAGCTTTCTTT
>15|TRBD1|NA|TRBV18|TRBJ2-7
CASSSYETGGGEQYF
TGTGCCAGCTCATCATACGAGACAGGGGGCGGCGAGCAGTACTTC
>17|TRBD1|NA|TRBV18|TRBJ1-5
CASSLLQGMDSNQPQHF
TGTGCCAGCTCACTCTTACAGGGGATGGATAGCAATCAGCCCCAGCATTTT
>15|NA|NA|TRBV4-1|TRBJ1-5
CASSQEQLPYQPQHF
TGCGCCAGCAGCCAAGAACAGCTTCCTTATCAGCCCCAGCATTTT
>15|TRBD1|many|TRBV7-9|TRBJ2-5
CASSWGQGLRETQYF
TGTGCCAGCAGCTGGGGACAGGGTCTTAGAGAGACCCAGTACTTC
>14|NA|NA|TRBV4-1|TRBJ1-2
CASSQEGGGYGYTF
TGCGCCAGCAGCCAAGAGGGAGGGGGCTATGGCTACACCTTC
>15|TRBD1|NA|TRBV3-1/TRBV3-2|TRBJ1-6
CASSQTGGGVSPLHF
TGTGCCAGCAGCCAAACCGGAGGGGGCGTCTCGCCCCTCCACTTT
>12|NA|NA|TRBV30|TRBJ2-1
CAWSVKLAKQFF
TGTGCCTGGAGTGTAAAGCTAGCCAAGCAGTTCTTC
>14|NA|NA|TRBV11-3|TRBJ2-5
CASSLGGAVETQYF
TGTGCCAGCAGCTTAGGGGGAGCGGTGGAGACCCAGTACTTC
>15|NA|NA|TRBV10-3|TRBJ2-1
CAISVRVLEGDEQFF
TGTGCCATCAGTGTTAGAGTTCTGGAAGGAGATGAGCAGTTCTTC
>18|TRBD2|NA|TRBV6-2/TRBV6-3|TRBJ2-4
CASSLFRSGGYGKNIQYF
TGTGCCAGCAGTTTGTTTCGGAGCGGGGGCTATGGCAAAAACATTCAGTACTTC
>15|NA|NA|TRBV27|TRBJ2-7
CASSFESGLSYEQYF
TGTGCCAGCAGTTTCGAGTCAGGGCTCAGTTACGAGCAGTACTTC
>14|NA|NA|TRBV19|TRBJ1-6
CASSIFGGNSPLHF
TGTGCCAGTAGTATATTCGGCGGAAATTCACCCCTCCACTTT
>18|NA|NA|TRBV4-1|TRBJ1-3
CASSQEPPDRGSGNTIYF
TGCGCCAGCAGCCAAGAACCCCCGGACAGAGGGTCTGGAAACACCATATATTTT
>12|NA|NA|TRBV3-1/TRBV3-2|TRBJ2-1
CASSQEANEQFF
TGTGCCAGCAGCCAAGAGGCTAATGAGCAGTTCTTC
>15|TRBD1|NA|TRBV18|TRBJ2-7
CASSPGTDVSYEQYF
TGTGCCAGCTCGCCAGGGACAGACGTCTCCTACGAGCAGTACTTC
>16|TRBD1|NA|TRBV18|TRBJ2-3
CASSPYRTGNTDTQYF
TGTGCCAGCTCACCCTACCGGACAGGGAACACAGATACGCAGTATTTT
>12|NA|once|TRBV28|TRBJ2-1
CASSLRYYEQFF
TGTGCCAGCAGTTTACGTTACTATGAGCAGTTCTTC
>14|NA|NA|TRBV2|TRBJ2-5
CASSDAGQKETQYF
TGTGCCAGCAGTGACGCAGGCCAGAAAGAGACCCAGTACTTC
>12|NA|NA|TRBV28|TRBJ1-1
CASSRTHTEAFF
TGTGCCAGCAGCCGTACTCACACTGAAGCTTTCTTT
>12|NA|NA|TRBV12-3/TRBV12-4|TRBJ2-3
CAIYRVTDTQYF
TGTGCCATCTACAGGGTCACAGATACGCAGTATTTT
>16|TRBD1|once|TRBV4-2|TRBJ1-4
CASSQVNSGTGEKLFF
TGTGCCAGCAGCCAGGTAAACTCCGGGACAGGTGAAAAACTGTTTTTT
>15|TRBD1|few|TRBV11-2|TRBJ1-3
CASSPWTGDSYTIYF
TGTGCCAGCAGCCCCTGGACAGGGGATTCTTACACCATATATTTT
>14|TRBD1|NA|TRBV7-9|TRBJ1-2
CASSPGQGAYGYTF
TGTGCCAGCAGCCCGGGACAGGGAGCTTATGGCTACACCTTC
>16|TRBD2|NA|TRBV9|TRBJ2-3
CASSARLAGGSDTQYF
TGTGCCAGCAGCGCCCGACTAGCGGGAGGGTCAGATACGCAGTATTTT
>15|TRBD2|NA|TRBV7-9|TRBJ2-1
CASSPRLARSNEQFF
TGTGCCAGCAGCCCCCGACTAGCTCGTAGTAATGAGCAGTTCTTC
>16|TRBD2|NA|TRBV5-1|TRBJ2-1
CASSTTTSGGANEQFF
TGCGCCAGCAGTACTACGACTAGCGGGGGGGCCAACGAGCAGTTCTTC
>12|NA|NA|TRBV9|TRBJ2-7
CASGAGTYEQYF
TGTGCCAGCGGGGCCGGTACCTACGAGCAGTACTTC
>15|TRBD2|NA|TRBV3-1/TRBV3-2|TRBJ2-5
CASSQLGLAEETQYF
TGTGCCAGCAGCCAATTAGGACTAGCGGAAGAGACCCAGTACTTC
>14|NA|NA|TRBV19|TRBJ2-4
CASSPSRGLNIQYF
TGTGCCAGTAGCCCCTCTAGGGGTCTAAACATTCAGTACTTC
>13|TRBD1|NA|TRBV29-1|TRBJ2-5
CSVEDRVPETQYF
TGCAGCGTTGAGGACAGGGTCCCCGAGACCCAGTACTTC
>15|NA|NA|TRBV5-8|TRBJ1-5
CASSLTSGANQPQHF
TGTGCCAGCAGCTTGACGAGCGGGGCTAATCAGCCCCAGCATTTT
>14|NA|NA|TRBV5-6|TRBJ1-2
CASSLGQMNYGYTF
TGTGCCAGCAGCTTGGGACAGATGAACTATGGCTACACCTTC
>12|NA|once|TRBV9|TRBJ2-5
CASSLTQETQYF
TGTGCCAGCAGCCTGACACAAGAGACCCAGTACTTC
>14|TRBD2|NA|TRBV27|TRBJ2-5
CATRLAGVGETQYF
TGTGCCACCCGCCTAGCGGGAGTAGGAGAGACCCAGTACTTC
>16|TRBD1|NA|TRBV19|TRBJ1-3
CASSQDRPSSGNTIYF
TGTGCCAGTAGTCAGGACAGGCCCAGCTCTGGAAACACCATATATTTT
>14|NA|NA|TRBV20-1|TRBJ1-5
CSASSQISNQPQHF
TGCAGTGCTAGTAGTCAGATTAGCAATCAGCCCCAGCATTTT
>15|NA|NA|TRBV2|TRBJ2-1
CASRGDRGGYNEQFF
TGTGCCAGCAGAGGGGACCGAGGAGGGTACAATGAGCAGTTCTTC
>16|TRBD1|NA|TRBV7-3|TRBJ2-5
CASSPRGGQGARTQYF
TGTGCCAGCAGCCCTCGGGGAGGACAGGGGGCGCGGACCCAGTACTTC
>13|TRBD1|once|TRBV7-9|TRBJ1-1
CASSLEGGTEAFF
TGTGCCAGCAGCTTAGAAGGGGGCACCGAAGCTTTCTTT
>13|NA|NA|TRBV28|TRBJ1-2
CASSWSGNYGYTF
TGTGCCAGCAGTTGGTCAGGAAACTATGGCTACACCTTC
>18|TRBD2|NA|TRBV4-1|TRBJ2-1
CASSQDPSGRARYNEQFF
TGCGCCAGCAGCCAAGATCCCAGCGGGAGGGCCAGGTACAATGAGCAGTTCTTC
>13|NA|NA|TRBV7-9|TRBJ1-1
CASSQQENTEAFF
TGTGCCAGCAGCCAACAGGAGAACACTGAAGCTTTCTTT
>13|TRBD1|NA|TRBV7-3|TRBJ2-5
CASSRQGRETQYF
TGTGCCAGCAGCCGACAGGGCAGGGAGACCCAGTACTTC
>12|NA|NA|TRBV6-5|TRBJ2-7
CASRTPTPSRYF
TGTGCCAGCAGGACCCCGACCCCTAGTAGGTACTTC
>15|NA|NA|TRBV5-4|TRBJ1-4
CASSLITGGPEKLFF
TGTGCCAGCAGCCTTATCACGGGGGGCCCTGAAAAACTGTTTTTT
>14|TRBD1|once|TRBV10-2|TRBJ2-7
CASAGLGQGNEQYF
TGCGCCAGCGCCGGCCTGGGACAGGGTAACGAGCAGTACTTC
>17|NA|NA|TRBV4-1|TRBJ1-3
CASSDMIQARSGNTIYF
TGCGCCAGCAGCGACATGATACAGGCTCGCTCTGGAAACACCATATATTTT
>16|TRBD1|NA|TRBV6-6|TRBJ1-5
CASTDWDSWGNQPQHF
TGTGCCAGCACCGACTGGGACAGCTGGGGCAATCAGCCCCAGCATTTT